This T cell receptor (beta chain) derives from a study of cytomegalovirus exposure and HLA in healthy donors. Study-level results: Analyses of presence/absence relied on an assumption of roughly uniform sequencing depth across donors. Specificity for CMV antigens was confirmed in vitro for three of the CMV-associated chains.

Between the trimmed V and J ends, which lost 1 base and 3 bases, there was a span of 5 bases. This CDR3 region has 13 residues. Germline CDR1 reads MGHRA; CDR2 reads YSYEKL. On this clone itself: What it recognizes is unknown.

In the PCR, 60 Vbeta and 13 Jbeta primers were used. The protocol was immunoSEQ multiplex PCR, while the TCRdb copy is restricted to in-frame clones and leaves out a portion. The table shows approximately 150,000 clones, with roughly 80% occurring only once. The chain uses TRBV4-1 and TRBJ2-3; D is unclear. Input material: PBMCs. The source of this sequence is a human donor in good health. The DNA for the CDR3 is TGCGCCAGCAGCCAAGGTCCGACAGATACGCAGTATTTT. As protein: CASSQGPTDTQYF.